These 20 T cell receptor beta chains originate from one sample sequenced in a study of molecular identifiers for immune sequencing clone quantification. TCRdb reprocessed the PCR reads via MiXCR and lists one record per CDR3 protein. Among about 500,000 distinct CDR3 sequences, 20% to 25% were seen once, and the ten largest hold about 0.84%. Sequenced material: naive CD8+ T cells from blood, with Jurkat cell RNA spiked in. Subset defined: FACS-sorted CD8+CD4-CCR7+CD45RA+ naive T cells. The receptors here all came from a human donor in good health. Some libraries in this study had Jurkat cell RNA spiked in.

This chain joins TRBV7-2 and TRBJ2-7, with D possibly TRBD1 on 5 matching bases. V was clipped by 5 bases and J by 3 bases, with 11 bases between them. CDR1 SGHTA and CDR2 FQGNSA come from the germline V gene. CDR3 size: 13 residues. CDR3 sequence (DNA): TGTGCCAGCAGCGATAACAGGCACTACGAGCAGTACTTC. Protein: CASSDNRHYEQYF.

About this clonotype: Since no conserved phenylalanine or tryptophan closes the CDR3, a read error is the likely cause. The V and J genes are TRBV4-3 and TRBJ1-5; D may be TRBD1 (5 bases). The CDR3 runs 15 residues. Trimming pared 0 bases from V and 8 bases from J, leaving 14 bases between. CDR1 LGHNA and CDR2 YSLEER come from the germline V gene. The CDR3 sequence: CASSQDIGGSEPQHS. The CDR3 DNA follows: TGCGCCAGCAGCCAAGATATTGGGGGATCGGAGCCCCAGCATTCT.

This clonotype was counted between two and nine times. This chain uses TRBV10-3 with TRBJ1-6; no clear D. V shed 10 bases and J shed 0 bases, with 19 bases lying between them. The CDR3 consists of 17 residues. Germline loops: CDR1 ENHRY, CDR2 SYGVKD. The CDR3 region is CATAAEGESSYNSPLHF. The DNA for the CDR3 is TGTGCCACGGCCGCGGAGGGAGAAAGCTCCTATAATTCACCCCTCCACTTT.

The genes are TRBV9 and TRBJ2-1; D may be TRBD1 (6 bases). The CDR3 is made up of 15 amino acids. Trimming took 7 bases from V and 1 from J, leaving 15 bases between them. Germline CDR1 SGDLS, CDR2 YYNGEE. The CDR3 reads CASADMDSSYNEQFF. The CDR3 DNA is TGTGCCAGCGCCGATATGGACAGTTCCTACAATGAGCAGTTCTTC.

This clonotype was detected many times. This chain uses TRBV20-1 with TRBJ2-3, with D possibly being TRBD1 or TRBD2 (5 bases each). Germline V gene lookup returns CDR1 DFQATT and CDR2 SNEGSKA (reference sequence). V was trimmed by 2 bases and J by 4 bases, leaving 19 bases between them. The length of the CDR3 is 16 residues. CDR3 in DNA: TGCAGTGCTAGAAATCCGGGACCACCTTTGGCAGATACGCAGTATTTT. It specifies CSARNPGPPLADTQYF.

Details on this clonotype: A much larger clone differs from this one at a single base, so this may be a read error. Because the CDR3 is missing its conserved closing phenylalanine or tryptophan, this is likely a read error. This CDR3 reads CASSLRPSPDTEAFY. CDR3 DNA sequence: TGTGCCAGCAGTTTACGTCCCTCCCCGGACACTGAAGCTTTCTAT. This sequence joins TRBV12-3 or TRBV12-4 and TRBJ1-1; D gene unclear. Trimming removed 2 bases from V and 3 bases from J, with 13 bases in between. CDR3 length: 15 amino acids.

Concerning this clonotype: Possible read error: a much larger clone is one base away. The V call is TRBV28, the J call TRBJ2-2; tentative D call: TRBD2 (5 bases). V was clipped by 7 bases and J by 5 bases, with 14 bases between them. Germline assignment: CDR1 MDHEN and CDR2 SYDVKM. CDR3 size: 14 residues. The CDR3 DNA reads TGTGCCAGCATGATCCGGACTGGGACCGGGGAGCTGTTTTTT. Encoded protein: CASMIRTGTGELFF.

Many counts were recorded for this clonotype. CDR3: CASSPGDRGSYEQYF. CDR3 nucleotide sequence: TGTGCCAGTAGCCCCGGAGACAGGGGATCCTACGAGCAGTACTTC. This chain connects TRBV19 to TRBJ2-7; 8 bases line up with TRBD1. The CDR3 totals 15 residues. The J segment lost 1 base and the V segment lost 6 bases, leaving 8 bases of the junction unmatched. Germline CDR1 LNHDA, CDR2 SQIVND (reference sequence).

In regard to this clonotype: A junction boundary mismatches the germline segment, possibly from a read error. This chain links TRBV11-2 with TRBJ2-4, with 8 bases matching TRBD1. This CDR3 comprises 13 residues. The V gene's germline CDR1 is SGHAT and CDR2 FQNNGV. Written as DNA, the CDR3 is TGTGCCAGCAGCGTAGACGGACAGGGAGAAAGATACTTC. Translation: CASSVDGQGERYF.

This clonotype has only one observation. A read error may account for a junction end that differs from germline. The V call is TRBV27, the J call TRBJ2-7, with TRBD2 as a possible D gene (7 bases). This CDR3 has 15 residues. Germline CDR1 and CDR2: MNHEY and SMNVEV (reference sequence). Written as DNA, the CDR3 is TGTGTCAGCAGTTTAGAGGGGGGGCCCTCCTACGAGCAGTACTTC. It specifies CVSSLEGGPSYEQYF.

This chain uses TRBV20-1 with TRBJ2-7, with D tentatively TRBD1 (5 bases). From germline, CDR1 is DFQATT and CDR2 SNEGSKA (reference sequence). V was clipped by 2 bases and J by 5 bases, with 16 bases between them. CDR3 length: 14 amino acids. The CDR3 DNA reads TGCAGTGCTAGAATTGGGCAGGGTCTCGACGAGCAGTACTTC. This gives the protein CSARIGQGLDEQYF.

In this sample, this clonotype turned up many times. CDR3 DNA: TGCGCCAGCAGCTTGGGTGGCCTTGAAGCTTTCTTT. Its translation is CASSLGGLEAFF. This sequence joins TRBV5-1 and TRBJ1-1; no clear D. From germline, CDR1 is SGHRS and CDR2 YFSETQ. The germline V and J ends were trimmed by 0 bases and 7 bases, with 7 bases remaining between them. CDR3 length: 12 amino acids.

With regard to this clonotype: A much bigger clone sits one base away, suggesting this may be a read error. This sequence joins TRBV30 and TRBJ2-1; D may be TRBD1 (6 bases). Germline CDR1 reads GTSNPN; CDR2 reads SVGIG (reference sequence). The CDR3 is 15 residues long. The CDR3 nucleotides are TGTGCCTGGAGTGAAGGACAGAGCTCCTACAATGAGCAGTCCTTC. Its translation is CAWSEGQSSYNEQSF.

This clonotype was seen more than once but under ten times. The chain carries TRBV2 and TRBJ2-7, with TRBD2 matching 11 bases. This CDR3 region has 16 residues. J gave up 4 bases and V 4 bases, and 9 bases lay outside the gene matches. Germline values: CDR1 SNHLY, CDR2 FYNNEI. CDR3 sequence reads: CASSVPTSGGRYEQYF. As DNA, the CDR3 is TGTGCCAGCAGTGTCCCCACTAGCGGGGGCCGTTACGAGCAGTACTTC.

Worth noting for this clonotype: No conserved phenylalanine or tryptophan ends this CDR3, so it is likely a read error. This chain uses TRBV7-9 with TRBJ2-7, with 9 bases fitting TRBD2. V shed 4 bases, J shed 0 bases, and the junction held 19 bases outside the gene matches. This CDR3 contains 20 residues. Germline V gene lookup returns CDR1 SEHNR and CDR2 FQNEAQ (reference sequence). This CDR3 reads CASSSTGPGASGKSSYEQYL. CDR3 in DNA: TGTGCCAGCAGCTCAACGGGGCCAGGGGCTAGCGGGAAAAGCTCCTACGAGCAGTACCTC.

At least ten counts were recorded for this clonotype. V usage is TRBV12-3 or TRBV12-4 and J usage is TRBJ1-2; possibly TRBD1 for D (5 bases). CDR3 length equals 18 residues. V lost 5 bases and J 0 bases, leaving 22 bases between the germline ends. CDR3 sequence reads: CASSPTVHLSEANYGYTF. CDR3 DNA: TGTGCCAGCAGTCCGACAGTGCACCTAAGCGAGGCTAACTATGGCTACACCTTC.

This clonotype appeared a few times. This chain links TRBV6-5 with TRBJ1-1; 8 nucleotides agree with TRBD1. The CDR3 runs to 16 residues. V was pared by 6 bases and J by 0 bases, with 9 bases of the junction left unmatched. Per germline, CDR1 MNHEY and CDR2 SVGAGI. This CDR3 is CASRPDRGLMNTEAFF. The DNA for the CDR3 is TGTGCCAGCAGGCCCGACAGGGGCCTCATGAACACTGAAGCTTTCTTT.

J is TRBJ1-6 and V is TRBV27; 10 bases align to TRBD1. The CDR3 consists of 16 residues. Germline V gene lookup returns CDR1 MNHEY and CDR2 SMNVEV (reference sequence). V gave up 2 bases and J gave up 11 bases; unmatched junction bases: 9. CDR3 in amino acids: CASSLDRDRGNTPLHF. The CDR3, as DNA: TGTGCCAGCAGTTTAGACAGGGACAGGGGAAATACACCCCTCCACTTT.

In its sample, this clonotype was seen a few times. The CDR3 reads CASSFGGLTDTQYF. CDR3 bases: TGTGCCAGCTCGTTCGGGGGGCTAACAGATACGCAGTATTTT. The chain joins TRBV27 to TRBJ2-3, with D tentatively TRBD2 (7 bases). Germline CDR1 MNHEY, CDR2 SMNVEV (reference sequence). The CDR3 covers 14 residues. V lost 8 bases, J lost 3 bases, and 15 bases lay in between.

This clonotype came up many times. The genes are TRBV4-3 and TRBJ2-7, with TRBD2 matching 8 bases. This CDR3 comprises 15 residues. Germline loops: CDR1 LGHNA, CDR2 YSLEER. Unmatched junction bases numbered 5, after V lost 0 bases and J lost 4 bases. The CDR3 nucleotides are TGCGCCAGCAGCCAAGACACTAGCGGACAGTACGAGCAGTACTTC. Protein product: CASSQDTSGQYEQYF.